What follows is one T cell receptor (beta chain) and its context. This sample stems from a study of control samples from healthy donors and cancer patients. Sequencing used immunoSEQ multiplex PCR; TCRdb keeps in-frame clones, though not all of them. Among 130,000 or so clones listed, around 90% were seen once. V was pared by 8 bases and J by 8 bases, with 12 bases between. This CDR3 has 11 residues. The V gene's germline CDR1 is MNHNY and CDR2 SVGAGI (reference sequence). The chain is built from TRBV6-6 and TRBJ1-1; D ambiguous. This TCR came from a young man in good health. Sequencing was carried out using blood. As DNA, the CDR3 is TGTGCCAGCTCCCATCAACTGGAAGCTTTCTTT. Translating gives CASSHQLEAFF.